One and the same sample provided the 13 T cell receptor beta chains below, sequenced in a study of blood T cell repertoires in COVID-19. The protocol was immunoSEQ multiplex PCR, while the TCRdb copy is restricted to in-frame clones and leaves out a portion. The sample carries some 300,000 clones, 86% recorded once. The specimen was peripheral blood. The receptors were gathered from a woman in her sixties or seventies with COVID-19, enrolled during active disease.

The rearrangement uses TRBV19 and TRBJ2-1; D might be TRBD2 (6 bases). Looked up from germline, CDR1 is LNHDA and CDR2 is SQIVND (reference sequence). Trimming cost V 7 bases and J 3 bases, with 10 bases left between them. The CDR3 has 13 residues. The CDR3 sequence: CASKGGVYNEQFF. CDR3 bases: TGTGCCAGTAAGGGCGGGGTCTACAATGAGCAGTTCTTC.

The chain carries TRBV5-5 and TRBJ2-5; 11 nucleotides line up with TRBD2. The trim removed 3 bases at V and 5 bases at J, leaving 9 bases unmatched. CDR1 and CDR2 (germline): SGHKS, YYEKEE (reference sequence). The CDR3 sequence is 16 residues long. The DNA for the CDR3 is TGTGCCAGCAGCTCGCTTAGCGGGGGGGAAACGGAGACCCAGTACTTC. Translated: CASSSLSGGETETQYF.

This clone was picked up one time. This chain links TRBV29-1 with TRBJ1-3; TRBD1 is a possible D gene (5 bases). CDR1 is SQVTM and CDR2 is ANQGSEA in the germline V gene. V was clipped by 4 bases and J by 2 bases, with 6 bases between them. The CDR3 runs 12 residues. The CDR3 protein is CSVGGAGNTIYF. In nucleotides, the CDR3 is TGCAGCGTTGGGGGGGCTGGAAACACCATATATTTT. The full variable domain, with the rest looked up from reference TRBV29-1 and TRBJ1-3, is SAVISQKPSRDICQRGTSLTIQCQVDSQVTMMFWYRQQPGQSLTLIATANQGSEATYESGFVIDKFPISRPNLTFSTLTVSNMSPEDSSIYLCSVGGAGNTIYFGEGSWLTVV.

This chain links TRBV7-9 with TRBJ2-2; the D gene is possibly TRBD2 (5 bases). The CDR3 is 14 residues long. Trimming took 3 bases from V and 1 from J, leaving 6 bases between them. In germline, CDR1 is SEHNR, CDR2 FQNEAQ (reference sequence). CDR3 DNA: TGTGCCAGCAGCTTCGGACTGAACACCGGGGAGCTGTTTTTT. Its translation is CASSFGLNTGELFF.

The rearrangement links TRBV11-2 to TRBJ1-2; maybe TRBD1 (5 bases). The CDR3 length is 17 residues. The germline V gene has CDR1 SGHAT and CDR2 FQNNGV. V lost 1 base and J 2 bases, leaving 17 bases between the germline ends. CDR3: CASSLGRGTYTNYGYTF. CDR3 DNA sequence: TGTGCCAGCAGCTTAGGGAGAGGGACTTACACCAACTATGGCTACACCTTC. The entire variable domain, with the rest obtained from reference TRBV11-2 and TRBJ1-2, is as follows: EAGVAQSPRYKIIEKRQSVAFWCNPISGHATLYWYQQILGQGPKLLIQFQNNGVVDDSQLPKDRFSAERLKGVDSTLKIQPAKLEDSAVYLCASSLGRGTYTNYGYTFGSGTRLTVV.

V and J are TRBV7-8 and TRBJ2-3; 8 bases line up with TRBD2. CDR3 length equals 16 residues. Germline lookup yields CDR1 SGHVS and CDR2 FQNEAQ. V dropped 3 bases and J dropped 5; count of bases not matched to a gene: 10. CDR3 sequence reads: CASSLVAGLGGDTQYF. The CDR3 nucleotides are TGTGCCAGCAGCTTGGTAGCGGGGCTCGGAGGAGATACGCAGTATTTT.

The rearrangement uses TRBV5-6 and TRBJ2-7; 9 bases are shared with TRBD1. V gave up 0 bases and J gave up 0 bases; unmatched junction bases: 4. Germline CDR1 reads SGHDT; CDR2 reads YYEEEE. This CDR3 has 16 amino acids. This CDR3 is CASSLGQGVNSYEQYF. The CDR3 DNA reads TGTGCCAGCAGCTTGGGACAGGGGGTGAACTCCTACGAGCAGTACTTC.

The chain recombines TRBV3-1 (or the pseudogene TRBV3-2) with TRBJ2-7; D may be TRBD2 (5 bases). CDR1 is LGHDT, CDR2 YNNKEL, per germline (reference sequence). This CDR3 is 17 amino acids long. The ends were cut back, 6 bases at V and 1 base at J, with 22 bases in the middle. The CDR3 spells CASRARVASPLSYEQYF. The CDR3 DNA reads as TGTGCCAGCAGGGCCCGGGTGGCTAGCCCATTATCCTACGAGCAGTACTTC.

This chain joins TRBV24-1 and TRBJ2-1, with 13 bases matching TRBD2. Germline V gene sequence: CDR1 KGHDR, CDR2 SFDVKD. Germline trimming cut 2 bases from V and 11 bases from J; bases unmatched to any gene: 5. This CDR3 is 15 amino acids long. CDR3 sequence: CATSDSGGLAGKQFF. CDR3 nucleotide sequence: TGTGCCACCAGTGATTCAGGGGGACTAGCGGGAAAGCAGTTCTTC.

Here the CDR3 reads CASSRRQGYEQYF. The CDR3, as DNA: TGTGCCAGCAGTCGGAGACAGGGGTACGAGCAGTACTTC. The chain employs TRBV12-3 or TRBV12-4 and TRBJ2-7; 8 nucleotides agree with TRBD1. The CDR3 covers 13 residues. The trim removed 5 bases at V and 4 bases at J, leaving 4 bases unmatched.

The rearrangement joins TRBV7-2 to TRBJ2-3; TRBD2 might be the D (5 bases). Per the germline V gene, CDR1 is SGHTA and CDR2 is FQGNSA. Trimming removed 1 base at V and 7 bases at J, with 12 bases between. The CDR3 length is 14 residues. This chain's CDR3 is CASSLGIAGNTQYF. CDR3 nucleotide sequence: TGTGCCAGCAGCTTAGGGATCGCCGGGAATACGCAGTATTTT.

The rearrangement links TRBV4-1 to TRBJ2-7; 8 bases are a match to TRBD2. Germline V gives CDR1 MGHRA, CDR2 YSYEKL. The CDR3 covers 13 residues. J gave up 3 bases and V 5 bases, and 3 bases lay outside the gene matches. This CDR3 is CASSSGLDYEQYF. In nucleotides, the CDR3 is TGCGCCAGCAGCTCGGGACTAGACTACGAGCAGTACTTC.

This chain links TRBV6-5 with TRBJ2-3, with 9 bases matching TRBD2. V lost 4 bases and J lost 7; bases outside the gene matches: 12. The length of the CDR3 is 16 residues. Germline V CDR1 and CDR2: MNHEY, SVGAGI. The CDR3 loop is CASSLVRTSEAYTQYF. In nucleotides, the CDR3 is TGTGCCAGCAGTTTGGTCAGGACTAGCGAGGCATATACGCAGTATTTT.